This T cell receptor (beta chain) was sequenced during a study of blood T cell repertoires in COVID-19. The data were produced by immunoSEQ multiplex PCR, yet TCRdb's version contains in-frame clones alone and is incomplete. The repertoire includes approximately 230,000 clones, 88% of them detected once, and over 1.1% sits in the top ten. Germline V lookup: CDR1 MNHEY, CDR2 SMNVEV (reference sequence). V lost 3 bases, J lost 5 bases, and 18 bases stayed unmatched. This CDR3 spans 18 amino acids. The rearrangement uses TRBV27 and TRBJ2-5, with 7 nucleotides matching TRBD1. The sample consisted of peripheral blood. The TCR sequence derives from an elderly man with acute or convalescent COVID-19. The CDR3 DNA follows: TGTGCCAGCAGTTTCCCTGTTCCGGGACAGACTCTCATGGAGACCCAGTACTTC. The encoded protein is CASSFPVPGQTLMETQYF.